The 12 T cell receptor beta chains below come from one sample, sequenced in a study of blood T cell repertoires in COVID-19. Clones were sequenced by immunoSEQ multiplex PCR, and TCRdb holds only the in-frame ones, with some missing. The sample has roughly 150,000 clones; 65% to 85% are singletons. Sequenced material: peripheral blood. The receptors originated from a woman aged 80 or over with acute or convalescent COVID-19.

DNA of the CDR3: TGTGCCAGCAGCTTGGGGGGGGAGAACACTGAAGCTTTCTTT. This gives the protein CASSLGGENTEAFF. The chain recombines TRBV7-8 with TRBJ1-1, with D possibly being TRBD1 (5 bases). The ends were cut back, 3 bases at V and 1 base at J, with 9 bases in the middle. The CDR3 totals 14 residues. Looked up from germline, CDR1 is SGHVS and CDR2 is FQNEAQ.

The chain joins TRBV5-1 to TRBJ1-3; possibly TRBD1 for D (6 bases). Trimming cost V 4 bases and J 1 base, with 18 bases left between them. The CDR3 covers 17 residues. CDR1 and CDR2 from the germline V gene are SGHRS and YFSETQ. The CDR3 DNA reads as TGCGCCAGCAGCCGCAACGCAGGGGATGGGTCTGGAAACACCATATATTTT. Translating gives CASSRNAGDGSGNTIYF.

This clone was detected a few times. V gene TRBV4-1 combines with J gene TRBJ1-4, with a weak D call TRBD1 (6 bases). This CDR3 spans 15 amino acids. Trimming shortened V by 0 bases and J by 7 bases, and 12 bases separated the two germline ends. The V gene's germline CDR1 is MGHRA and CDR2 YSYEKL. The CDR3 sequence is CASSQDGGAGEKLFF. Here the CDR3 DNA reads TGCGCCAGCAGCCAAGACGGGGGGGCGGGTGAAAAACTGTTTTTT.

The V call is TRBV5-1, the J call TRBJ2-4; D is perhaps TRBD2 (9 bases). Germline CDR1 is SGHRS and CDR2 is YFSETQ. The V end was cut by 1 base, the J end by 5 bases, with 22 bases between. The CDR3 totals 18 residues. CDR3 amino acids: CASSLLGGRGQAQNIQYF. The CDR3 DNA is TGCGCCAGCAGCTTGTTGGGCGGGAGGGGACAGGCCCAAAACATTCAGTACTTC.

This chain uses TRBV3-1 (or the pseudogene TRBV3-2) with TRBJ1-2, with unresolved D. V was trimmed by 4 bases and J by 0 bases, leaving 6 bases between them. Per germline, CDR1 LGHDT and CDR2 YNNKEL (reference sequence). This CDR3 spans 13 amino acids. CDR3 nucleotide sequence: TGTGCCAGCAGCCGCAGCGCTAACTATGGCTACACCTTC. Its protein is CASSRSANYGYTF.

The rearrangement uses TRBV29-1 and TRBJ1-1, with a possible D match to TRBD1 (6 bases). There are 14 residues in the CDR3. Germline V lookup: CDR1 SQVTM, CDR2 ANQGSEA. V lost 3 bases to trimming and J lost 0 bases, with 11 bases between them. The CDR3, as DNA: TGCAGCGTTGATGAGGGGGGGGTGAACACTGAAGCTTTCTTT. Translated, it gives CSVDEGGVNTEAFF.

The gene calls are TRBV11-3 and TRBJ2-7; 11 bases fit TRBD2. The germline V gene encodes CDR1 SGHNT and CDR2 YENEEA. This CDR3 region has 16 residues. V was clipped by 6 bases and J by 1 base; unmatched bases: 8. The CDR3 reads CASRIRTSGSSYEQYF. In nucleotides, the CDR3 is TGTGCCAGCAGAATAAGAACTAGCGGGAGTTCCTACGAGCAGTACTTC.

J is TRBJ2-1 and V is TRBV2; 7 nucleotides line up with TRBD2. The CDR3 totals 16 residues. Germline assignment: CDR1 SNHLY and CDR2 FYNNEI. The trim removed 6 bases at V and 1 base at J, leaving 9 bases unmatched. The CDR3 loop reads CASRGSGTTSYNEQFF. For the CDR3, the DNA is TGTGCCAGCAGGGGGTCCGGGACTACTTCCTACAATGAGCAGTTCTTC.

CDR3 sequence (DNA): TGTGCCAGCAGTTTAGCCCGGGGCACTGAAGCTTTCTTT. Amino acids: CASSLARGTEAFF. This rearrangement joins TRBV27 to TRBJ1-1; D is ambiguous. V lost 2 bases, J lost 4 bases, and 8 bases lay in between. Germline CDR1 and CDR2: MNHEY and SMNVEV (reference sequence). The CDR3 sequence is 13 residues long.

This clone was recorded only once. The chain couples TRBV2 to TRBJ2-7; 9 nucleotides align to TRBD2. The CDR3 covers 15 residues. V lost 6 bases, J lost 0 bases, and 6 bases stayed unmatched. Germline CDR1 and CDR2: SNHLY and FYNNEI. The CDR3 region is CASSPSGALSYEQYF. CDR3 DNA sequence: TGTGCCAGCAGCCCTAGCGGGGCGCTCTCCTACGAGCAGTACTTC.

J is TRBJ2-7 and V is TRBV2; D is possibly TRBD2 (5 bases). CDR1 is SNHLY and CDR2 is FYNNEI in the germline V gene. The CDR3 sequence is 15 residues long. V dropped 5 bases and J dropped 0 bases, with 14 bases sitting between them. In DNA form, the CDR3 reads TGTGCCAGCAGTCTCCTAGCCGACGCCTCCTACGAGCAGTACTTC. Its protein is CASSLLADASYEQYF.

The chain has TRBV19 and TRBJ2-2; tentative D call: TRBD2 (7 bases). The CDR3 sequence is 17 residues long. V shed 3 bases and J shed 2 bases, with 16 bases lying between them. The germline CDR1 and CDR2 sequences are LNHDA and SQIVND (reference sequence). CDR3 nucleotides: TGTGCCAGTAGTATTGGTCCCCGGGGGGCTAACACCGGGGAGCTGTTTTTT. Its translation is CASSIGPRGANTGELFF.